The 29 T cell receptor beta chains given below trace back to one sample, sequenced in a study of Ad26.COV2.S vaccination and SARS-CoV-2 variants. Treatment denoted: approximately 18 received Ad26.COV2.S at low or high dose, single or two shots; about 5 received placebo; per-sample allocation not given. Specimen acquisition occurred on day 63 following the initial vaccine or placebo injection. This table comes from immunoSEQ multiplex PCR, and its TCRdb copy is limited to in-frame clones, with some not included. Here the sample spans hundreds of thousands of clones, about four fifths being singletons. The sequencing used peripheral blood, collected in a trial of Ad26.COV2.S vaccine versus placebo. The receptors stem from a person between 18 and 65 years old who received the Ad26.COV2.S COVID-19 vaccine or a placebo.

This chain uses TRBV30 with TRBJ1-2; D might be TRBD1 (6 bases). V was pared by 5 bases and J by 1 base, with 8 bases between. CDR3 length equals 12 residues. CDR1 is GTSNPN and CDR2 is SVGIG in the germline V gene (reference sequence). DNA for the CDR3: TGTGCCTGGGGACAGAGTAACTATGGCTACACCTTC. Its translation is CAWGQSNYGYTF.

The sample holds one count of this clone. V usage is TRBV11-2 and J usage is TRBJ2-7; D is unresolved. The V gene lost 0 bases and the J gene lost 5 bases, with 11 bases spanning the gap. There are 14 residues in the CDR3. The V gene's germline CDR1 is SGHAT and CDR2 FQNNGV. Here the CDR3 DNA reads TGTGCCAGCAGCTTAGATCTAGATAGACACGAGCAGTACTTC. Encoded protein: CASSLDLDRHEQYF.

This clone was detected only a few times. The rearrangement joins TRBV7-3 to TRBJ2-2; D is ambiguous. Germline CDR1 is SGHTA and CDR2 is FQGTGA. With 1 base removed from V and 2 bases from J, the gap between germline ends came to 2 bases. CDR3 length equals 13 residues. The CDR3 protein is CASSLSNTGELFF. The CDR3 nucleotides read TGTGCCAGCAGCTTAAGTAACACCGGGGAGCTGTTTTTT.

The rearrangement joins TRBV5-1 to TRBJ2-3, with D perhaps TRBD2 (5 bases). V gave up 4 bases and J gave up 0 bases, with 18 bases separating them. There are 17 residues in the CDR3. Per germline, CDR1 SGHRS and CDR2 YFSETQ. The CDR3: CASSPLGPAASTDTQYF. As DNA, the CDR3 is TGCGCCAGCAGCCCCCTCGGTCCAGCGGCTAGCACAGATACGCAGTATTTT.

The gene calls are TRBV4-2 and TRBJ1-1, with TRBD1 identical over 7 bases. Germline V CDR1 and CDR2: LGHNA, YNFKEQ. With V trimmed by 0 bases and J by 0 bases, 1 base remained unmatched. This CDR3 is 15 amino acids long. The CDR3, as DNA: TGTGCCAGCAGCCAAGAAGGGACAGTGAACACTGAAGCTTTCTTT. This codes for CASSQEGTVNTEAFF.

This clone was observed once. J is TRBJ1-3 and V is TRBV7-2; D is perhaps TRBD1 (6 bases). CDR3 size: 17 residues. V lost 1 base, J lost 0 bases, and 13 bases lay in between. Germline values: CDR1 SGHTA, CDR2 FQGNSA. The CDR3 sequence is CASSLGEGDYSGNTIYF. The CDR3 DNA reads TGTGCCAGCAGCTTAGGGGAGGGGGACTACTCTGGAAACACCATATATTTT.

The chain combines TRBV4-2 with TRBJ2-2; D is uncertain. The CDR3 sequence is 12 residues long. The ends were cut back, 0 bases at V and 4 bases at J, with 0 bases in the middle. Germline CDR1 reads LGHNA; CDR2 reads YNFKEQ. The CDR3 DNA follows: TGTGCCAGCAGCCAAGACACCGGGGAGCTGTTTTTT. Its protein is CASSQDTGELFF.

This clone was picked up one time. The chain combines TRBV25-1 with TRBJ2-1; D may be TRBD2 (6 bases). This CDR3 has 17 amino acids. Germline V gene lookup returns CDR1 MGHDK and CDR2 SYGVNS. Trimming left V 4 bases short and J 3 bases short, with 19 bases between. CDR3 bases: TGTGCCAGCAGTGCCTCGCTAGCGCCCACATTCTACAATGAGCAGTTCTTC. Amino acid sequence: CASSASLAPTFYNEQFF. The full variable domain, rest sourced from reference TRBV25-1 and TRBJ2-1, is EADIYQTPRYLVIGTGKKITLECSQTMGHDKMYWYQQDPGMELHLIHYSYGVNSTEKGDLSSESTVSRIRTEHFPLTLESARPSHTSQYLCASSASLAPTFYNEQFFGPGTRLTVL.

This clone has just a few counts. J is TRBJ2-3 and V is TRBV2; maybe TRBD2 (5 bases). The CDR3 totals 14 residues. Germline-derived CDR1 and CDR2 are SNHLY and FYNNEI. Trimming took 7 bases from V and 5 from J, leaving 16 bases between them. The CDR3 coding sequence is TGTGCCAGCATGCTTTCGGAGGTGATAGATACGCAGTATTTT. The encoded protein is CASMLSEVIDTQYF.

The gene calls are TRBV10-2 and TRBJ2-7; 9 bases are shared with TRBD2. Trimming at V came to 8 bases and at J to 4 bases, leaving 12 bases not matched to a gene. Germline CDR1 WSHSY, CDR2 SAAADI. The CDR3 contains 15 residues. CDR3 region: CASFKAAGGPYEQYF. CDR3 in DNA: TGCGCCAGCTTCAAAGCGGCGGGAGGGCCATACGAGCAGTACTTC.

The rearrangement joins TRBV9 to TRBJ1-1; D is undetermined. The germline V and J ends were trimmed by 4 bases and 5 bases, with 18 bases remaining between them. The CDR3 runs 15 residues. Germline CDR1 and CDR2: SGDLS and YYNGEE. In nucleotides, the CDR3 is TGTGCCAGCAGCCCCCCGGTAGGGCAATGGACTGAAGCTTTCTTT. It specifies CASSPPVGQWTEAFF.

The rearrangement uses TRBV9 and TRBJ2-1, with D possibly TRBD2 on 5 matching bases. This CDR3 has 13 amino acids. V was clipped by 3 bases and J by 7 bases, with 11 bases between them. Germline V gene sequence: CDR1 SGDLS, CDR2 YYNGEE. The DNA for the CDR3 is TGTGCCAGCAGCGAGCCCCTAGCTAATGAGCAGTTCTTC. Protein sequence: CASSEPLANEQFF.

V usage is TRBV4-1 and J usage is TRBJ1-2, with D unclear. The CDR3 contains 13 residues. The V end lost 3 bases, the J end lost 6 bases, and 11 bases lay between the germline ends. The V gene's germline CDR1 is MGHRA and CDR2 YSYEKL. The CDR3 spells CASSHVGQHGYTF. The CDR3 coding sequence is TGCGCCAGCAGCCACGTCGGTCAGCATGGCTACACCTTC.

This chain links TRBV27 with TRBJ1-1, with no clear D. The length of the CDR3 is 13 residues. V lost 5 bases and J 4 bases, leaving 11 bases between the germline ends. The germline CDR1 and CDR2 sequences are MNHEY and SMNVEV (reference sequence). CDR3 sequence (DNA): TGTGCCAGCAGTCTCCGGGCCCTCACTGAAGCTTTCTTT. It codes for CASSLRALTEAFF.

V is TRBV18 and J is TRBJ2-1, with 8 positions matching TRBD1. In germline, CDR1 is KGHSH, CDR2 LQKENI. Trimming took 3 bases from V and 8 from J; bases not matched to a gene: 18. There are 18 residues in the CDR3. The CDR3 DNA reads as TGTGCCAGCTCACCCCCGGGACAGGTAAGGATCCACAGCGATGAGCAGTTCTTC. Encoded protein: CASSPPGQVRIHSDEQFF.

The chain has TRBV10-3 and TRBJ2-7; D might be TRBD2 (6 bases). Trimming removed 8 bases at V and 0 bases at J, with 14 bases between. The CDR3 contains 14 residues. Germline V CDR1 and CDR2: ENHRY, SYGVKD. The CDR3 coding sequence is TGTGCCATCGCCCGCGGCGGGGACTCCTACGAGCAGTACTTC. Protein: CAIARGGDSYEQYF.

The chain carries TRBV4-1 and TRBJ2-7; D not certain. CDR3 length: 15 amino acids. V lost 4 bases and J 0 bases, leaving 13 bases between the germline ends. Per the germline V gene, CDR1 is MGHRA and CDR2 is YSYEKL. The CDR3 DNA follows: TGCGCCAGCAGCCCGAGCTTTTTGAGCTCCTACGAGCAGTACTTC. Translating it yields CASSPSFLSSYEQYF.

The V gene is TRBV19, the J gene TRBJ2-1; 12 bases match TRBD2. CDR1 LNHDA and CDR2 SQIVND come from the germline V gene (reference sequence). J gave up 0 bases and V 10 bases, and 4 bases lay outside the gene matches. The CDR3 runs 15 residues. The CDR3 coding sequence is TGTGCCACCCTAGCGGGAGGGAGCTCCTACAATGAGCAGTTCTTC. Translating gives CATLAGGSSYNEQFF.

V usage is TRBV19 and J usage is TRBJ2-2; possibly TRBD1 or TRBD2 for D (5 bases each). The CDR3 covers 16 residues. Deletions cut 1 base from V and 7 bases from J, with 16 bases between. Germline V gene data show CDR1 as LNHDA and CDR2 as SQIVND (reference sequence). The CDR3 here is CASSIGGPGRGGELFF. In nucleotides, the CDR3 is TGTGCCAGTAGTATAGGGGGACCTGGACGGGGCGGGGAGCTGTTTTTT.

The chain combines TRBV4-3 with TRBJ2-2; 9 nucleotides match TRBD1. Germline lookup yields CDR1 LGHNA and CDR2 YSLEER. CDR3 length equals 14 residues. The V gene end was trimmed by 4 bases and the J gene end by 3 bases; junction bases not matched to a gene: 0. The CDR3 nucleotides are TGCGCCAGCAGCCGGACAGGGGACACCGGGGAGCTGTTTTTT. Translation: CASSRTGDTGELFF.

This chain connects TRBV5-5 to TRBJ2-1; possibly TRBD2 for D (6 bases). V was clipped by 4 bases and J by 1 base, with 12 bases between them. Per germline, CDR1 SGHKS and CDR2 YYEKEE (reference sequence). This CDR3 has 15 residues. The CDR3 DNA sequence: TGTGCCAGCAGCACCCGGGACTTATCCTACAATGAGCAGTTCTTC. It specifies CASSTRDLSYNEQFF.

V is TRBV5-1 and J is TRBJ2-2; tentatively, D is TRBD2 (5 bases). Trimming pared 4 bases from V and 0 bases from J, leaving 10 bases between. The length of the CDR3 is 15 residues. The V gene's germline CDR1 is SGHRS and CDR2 YFSETQ. The CDR3 DNA is TGCGCCAGCAGCCGTCGGACTGCGAACACCGGGGAGCTGTTTTTT. Translating gives CASSRRTANTGELFF.

Details on this clone: The sample has other DNA sequences that encode this CDR3 too. The chain combines TRBV6-5 with TRBJ1-5; 9 bases agree with TRBD1. The CDR3 extends over 15 amino acids. From germline, CDR1 is MNHEY and CDR2 SVGAGI. Unmatched junction bases numbered 3, after V lost 5 bases and J lost 1 base. CDR3 in DNA: TGTGCCAGCAGTCCCGACAGGGGGAGCAATCAGCCCCAGCATTTT. This codes for CASSPDRGSNQPQHF.

This sequence joins TRBV5-6 and TRBJ2-7; no definite D call. Germline V gene data show CDR1 as SGHDT and CDR2 as YYEEEE. This CDR3 comprises 14 residues. The V end was cut by 5 bases, the J end by 3 bases, with 15 bases between. DNA of the CDR3: TGTGCCAGCAGTTTACGAGCGAACAACTACGAGCAGTACTTC. It encodes CASSLRANNYEQYF.

This clone has only one observation. The CDR3 region is CASSEGQVPYNEQFF. The CDR3 coding sequence is TGTGCCAGCAGTGAAGGGCAGGTCCCCTACAATGAGCAGTTCTTC. This chain uses TRBV6-1 with TRBJ2-1; no clear D gene. The V end was cut by 1 base, the J end by 2 bases, with 9 bases between. Germline loops: CDR1 MNHNS, CDR2 SASEGT. This CDR3 has 15 amino acids.

V is TRBV13 and J is TRBJ2-7, with D possibly being TRBD2 (6 bases). CDR3 length: 14 amino acids. Per germline, CDR1 PRHDT and CDR2 FYEKMQ (reference sequence). V lost 5 bases, J lost 5 bases, and 16 bases lay in between. CDR3 residues: CASSPLGGIDEQYF. CDR3 nucleotides: TGTGCCAGCAGCCCCCTTGGAGGGATCGACGAGCAGTACTTC.

The chain has TRBV12-3 or TRBV12-4 and TRBJ1-1, with no clear D. Trimming cost V 4 bases and J 3 bases, with 6 bases left between them. This CDR3 is built from 12 residues. CDR3 in amino acids: CASSSQDTEAFF. CDR3 in DNA: TGTGCCAGCAGTTCTCAAGACACTGAAGCTTTCTTT.

V is TRBV13 and J is TRBJ2-7; D unresolved. Germline V gene lookup returns CDR1 PRHDT and CDR2 FYEKMQ (reference sequence). Trimming pared 1 base from V and 1 base from J, leaving 5 bases between. The CDR3 totals 13 residues. CDR3 in DNA: TGTGCCAGCAGCTTAGCGGTTTCCTACGAGCAGTACTTC. Translated: CASSLAVSYEQYF.

The chain couples TRBV7-6 to TRBJ2-5; TRBD2 is a possible D gene (6 bases). The ends were cut back, 1 base at V and 5 bases at J, with 11 bases in the middle. This CDR3 has 14 residues. Germline loops: CDR1 SGHVS, CDR2 FNYEAQ. CDR3 region: CASSLEASGETQYF. The CDR3 DNA sequence: TGTGCCAGCAGCTTAGAGGCGAGCGGGGAGACCCAGTACTTC.